This T cell receptor beta chain is drawn from a study of human T cells and chemical hapten exposure. Time point defined: patch test 1, 2 weeks after DPC sensitization. The treatment is: therapeutic diphenylcyclopropenone sensitization with weekly scalp DPC. Germline CDR1 reads SGHTA; CDR2 reads FQGNSA. This CDR3 is built from 16 residues. V was cut by 5 bases and J by 2 bases, with 13 bases left in between. Study conclusions and caveats: No shift was seen in TCRs above 1 in 1000 frequency with DPC sensitization. Compared with pre-sensitization or healthy control sets, expanded TCRs clustered more.

Individual cDNA molecules (in the library) carried attached unique molecular identifiers. MiXCR, applied by TCRdb to the RACE reads, yields one record per CDR3 protein. The sample shows some 380,000 distinct CDR3 sequences, more than 4.5% of them seen only once. In this sample, this clonotype turned up many times. Its antigen is still unknown. Material: whole blood, obtained in connection with sensitization to the hapten diphenylcyclopropenone (DPC). The origin of this receptor is a woman in her forties or fifties with alopecia areata. Some clones in this sample may be carry-over from other donors' samples. The chain employs TRBV7-2 and TRBJ1-6; TRBD1 might be the D (6 bases). The CDR3 is CASSRFRGPYNSPLHF. CDR3 nucleotide sequence: TGTGCCAGCAGCCGTTTCAGGGGCCCCTATAATTCACCCCTCCACTTT.